The clone carrying this T cell receptor beta chain was counted a single time. The method was immunoSEQ multiplex PCR; TCRdb's version includes in-frame clones alone and lacks a portion of them. The profile shows approximately 99,000 clones, just over 85% of them singletons. This entry belongs to a study of T cell responses to AZD1222 COVID-19 vaccine. This CDR3 has 14 amino acids. V was trimmed by 3 bases and J by 0 bases, leaving 7 bases between them. The rearrangement joins TRBV23-1 to TRBJ2-3; D gene unclear. TRBV23-1 carries the ORF label, with uncertain function. The clonotype was recovered from an adult in good health. This sample comprised peripheral blood, obtained on day 0 of AZD1222 vaccination. The CDR3 DNA is TGCGCCAGCAGTCACCGGATTAGCACAGATACGCAGTATTTT. Amino acid sequence: CASSHRISTDTQYF.